What follows are 5 T cell receptor beta chains derived from one specimen sequenced in a study of cytomegalovirus exposure and HLA in healthy donors. Sequenced by immunoSEQ multiplex PCR; TCRdb stores in-frame clones only, minus some. This sample has about 73,000 clones, with roughly 96% found just once. The material sequenced was PBMCs. All receptors come from a man aged 18 to 29 in good health and CMV-seronegative.

The chain uses TRBV11-2 and TRBJ1-1; unclear D gene. V lost 6 bases, J lost 1 base, and 15 bases lay in between. The CDR3 runs 15 residues. Looked up from germline, CDR1 is SGHAT and CDR2 is FQNNGV. Here the CDR3 reads CASSQQFIRNTEAFF. The CDR3 nucleotides are TGTGCCAGCAGTCAACAGTTCATAAGGAACACTGAAGCTTTCTTT.

This rearrangement joins TRBV27 to TRBJ1-2, with TRBD1 matching 7 bases. The CDR3 runs 14 residues. Trimming took 3 bases from V and 5 from J; bases not matched to a gene: 6. CDR1 is MNHEY and CDR2 is SMNVEV in the germline V gene (reference sequence). CDR3 loop: CASSFLGTEYGYTF. CDR3 bases: TGTGCCAGCAGTTTCCTCGGGACAGAGTATGGCTACACCTTC.

The chain is built from TRBV28 and TRBJ2-5; possible D gene TRBD2, 6 bases. Germline V gene data show CDR1 as MDHEN and CDR2 as SYDVKM. This CDR3 is built from 13 residues. The germline V and J ends were trimmed by 5 bases and 7 bases, with 14 bases remaining between them. In DNA, the CDR3 is TGTGCCAGCAGTGCGACCGGGAGTGTGACCCAGTACTTC. Its translation is CASSATGSVTQYF.

In DNA form, the CDR3 reads TGTGCCAGCAGCTTGGGGGACAGGGCCTACGAGCAGTACTTC. It yields the protein CASSLGDRAYEQYF. The gene calls are TRBV5-4 and TRBJ2-7; 9 bases map to TRBD1. The CDR3 covers 14 residues. The V gene end was trimmed by 0 bases and the J gene end by 2 bases; junction bases not matched to a gene: 0. CDR1 is SGHNT, CDR2 YYREEE, per germline (reference sequence).

V usage is TRBV7-3 and J usage is TRBJ2-1; 10 nucleotides align to TRBD2. Germline lookup yields CDR1 SGHTA and CDR2 FQGTGA. This CDR3 contains 17 residues. J gave up 7 bases and V 5 bases, and 14 bases lay outside the gene matches. CDR3 DNA sequence: TGTGCCAGCAGCCCCATAGCACTAGCGGGGACCTTGAATGAGCAGTTCTTC. Amino acids: CASSPIALAGTLNEQFF.